This TCR beta chain is from a study of blood T cell repertoires in COVID-19. The CDR3 runs to 17 residues. Germline V gene sequence: CDR1 SGHRS, CDR2 YFSETQ. Trimming at V came to 0 bases and at J to 2 bases, leaving 7 bases not matched to a gene. Produced via immunoSEQ multiplex PCR; TCRdb's table is partial and in-frame only. The table shows 250,000 to 350,000 clones, with roughly 90% occurring only once. The rearrangement links TRBV5-1 to TRBJ2-3, with 9 bases matching TRBD2. The sequencing sample was made of peripheral blood. The receptor's source is a woman aged 30 to 39 with COVID-19, enrolled during active disease. DNA for the CDR3: TGCGCCAGCAGCTTGGTGGGGACTAGCCGACCCACAGATACGCAGTATTTT. Residues: CASSLVGTSRPTDTQYF.